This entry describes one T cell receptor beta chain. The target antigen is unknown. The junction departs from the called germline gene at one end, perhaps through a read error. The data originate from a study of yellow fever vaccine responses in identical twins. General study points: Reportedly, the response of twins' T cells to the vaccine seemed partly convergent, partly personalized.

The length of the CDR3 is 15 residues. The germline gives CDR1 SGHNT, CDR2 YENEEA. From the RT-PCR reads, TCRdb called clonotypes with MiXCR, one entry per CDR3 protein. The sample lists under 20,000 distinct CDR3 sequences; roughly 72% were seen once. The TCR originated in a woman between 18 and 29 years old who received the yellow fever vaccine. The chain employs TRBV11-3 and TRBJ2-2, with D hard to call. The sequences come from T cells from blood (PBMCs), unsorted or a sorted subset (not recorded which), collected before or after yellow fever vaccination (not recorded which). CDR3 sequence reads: CACSLDFINTGELFF. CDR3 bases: TGTGCCTGCAGCTTAGACTTCATCAACACCGGGGAGCTGTTTTTT.